This is a list of T cell receptor beta chains from one sample in a study of cytomegalovirus exposure and HLA in healthy donors. Measured with immunoSEQ multiplex PCR; TCRdb has only the in-frame clones, and not every one. The sample lists over 85,000 clones, around 77% occurring once. The source material was PBMCs. The receptors come from a female donor in good health and CMV-seronegative. The CDR3 runs from the conserved cysteine through the conserved F or W. The order of the fields is clone size, V gene, D gene, J gene, CDR3 DNA, CDR3 protein. D genes are given only for firm matches. Where a row states a size, it is once, few, many or the class of an expanded clone; other rows omit it.

size: NA; V: TRBV30; D: NA; J: TRBJ2-5; DNA: TGTGCCTGGAGTGGGGGAGTTCAAGAGACCCAGTACTTC; CDR3: CAWSGGVQETQYF
size: NA; V: TRBV6-5; D: NA; J: TRBJ2-7; DNA: TGTGCCAGCAGTTCCGCGTCGGGGTTCTCCTACGAGCAGTACTTC; CDR3: CASSSASGFSYEQYF
size: NA; V: TRBV4-3; D: TRBD2; J: TRBJ2-1; DNA: TGCGCCAGCAGCCAAGGGGCTAGCGGGAGTAGGGATGAGCAGTTCTTC; CDR3: CASSQGASGSRDEQFF
size: few; V: TRBV5-6; D: NA; J: TRBJ1-2; DNA: TGTGCCAGCAGCTTCAGGGCCGCTATCCTCTATGGCTACACCTTC; CDR3: CASSFRAAILYGYTF
size: NA; V: TRBV27; D: NA; J: TRBJ1-6; DNA: TGTGCCAGCAGTTTATTAGGTGGGGGCGGCAATTCACCCCTCCACTTT; CDR3: CASSLLGGGGNSPLHF
size: NA; V: TRBV7-2; D: TRBD2; J: TRBJ2-1; DNA: TGTGCCAGCAGCTTCAGTAGCGGGACCCACAATGAGCAGTTCTTC; CDR3: CASSFSSGTHNEQFF
size: few; V: TRBV30; D: NA; J: TRBJ1-1; DNA: TGTGCCTGGAACCGGGACTTAGGAACTGAAGCTTTCTTT; CDR3: CAWNRDLGTEAFF
size: NA; V: TRBV6-1; D: NA; J: TRBJ2-7; DNA: TGTGCCAGCAGTTTTGGACAGTATACTACCTACGAGCAGTACTTC; CDR3: CASSFGQYTTYEQYF
size: NA; V: TRBV5-1; D: TRBD2; J: TRBJ2-1; DNA: TGCGCCAGCAGCGGCCTTAGCGGGGGGCCCCTAGGCAATGAGCAGTTCTTC; CDR3: CASSGLSGGPLGNEQFF
size: NA; V: TRBV10-1; D: TRBD1; J: TRBJ2-5; DNA: TGCGCCAGCAGTGGATACCGGGACAGGGGGCGAGAGACCCAGTACTTC; CDR3: CASSGYRDRGRETQYF
size: NA; V: TRBV30; D: TRBD1; J: TRBJ1-5; DNA: TGTGCCTGGAGTGGACAGGGGCCCGGTGGCAATCAGCCCCAGCATTTT; CDR3: CAWSGQGPGGNQPQHF
size: NA; V: TRBV28; D: TRBD2; J: TRBJ2-3; DNA: TGTGCCAGCAGTTCGGGACTAGCGACGCAGTATTTT; CDR3: CASSSGLATQYF
size: NA; V: TRBV4-3; D: TRBD2; J: TRBJ2-7; DNA: TGCGCCAGCAGCCAAGCGCAGCGGGGGGGCCCATACGAGCAGTACTTC; CDR3: CASSQAQRGGPYEQYF
size: NA; V: TRBV27; D: NA; J: TRBJ1-2; DNA: TGTGCCAGCAGCCCTATATCAGGGCCCTATGGCTACACCTTC; CDR3: CASSPISGPYGYTF
size: NA; V: TRBV6-1; D: NA; J: TRBJ1-6; DNA: TGTGCCAGCAGTGGAAATGACAGACCCTATAATTCACCCCTCCACTTT; CDR3: CASSGNDRPYNSPLHF
size: NA; V: TRBV7-8; D: TRBD1; J: TRBJ1-2; DNA: TGTGCCAGCAGCTTAGACCGTCCCGGGACAGGGGGGGTAAACTATGGCTACACCTTC; CDR3: CASSLDRPGTGGVNYGYTF
size: NA; V: TRBV29-1; D: TRBD1; J: TRBJ1-2; DNA: TGCAGCGTCGCCGAGGGACAGGGGATCGGCTACACCTTC; CDR3: CSVAEGQGIGYTF
size: NA; V: TRBV15; D: NA; J: TRBJ1-2; DNA: TGTGCCACCAGCCAACGGACAGCCTCTAACTATGGCTACACCTTC; CDR3: CATSQRTASNYGYTF
size: NA; V: TRBV18; D: NA; J: TRBJ2-7; DNA: TGTGCCAGCTCACCACACCCCGGACTAATTATCGGGCAGTACTTC; CDR3: CASSPHPGLIIGQYF
size: NA; V: TRBV19; D: NA; J: TRBJ1-2; DNA: TGTGCCAGTAGTATCCCGGCCAGGGAACGCTATGGCTACACCTTC; CDR3: CASSIPARERYGYTF
size: once; V: TRBV15; D: NA; J: TRBJ1-2; DNA: TGTGCCACCCTGGAGGAGGGCTCGGGAGGTGGCTACACCTTC; CDR3: CATLEEGSGGGYTF
size: NA; V: TRBV6-5; D: TRBD1; J: TRBJ1-2; DNA: TGTGCCAGCAGTTGGCGACAGGGGGCCTATGGCTACACCTTC; CDR3: CASSWRQGAYGYTF
size: NA; V: TRBV15; D: TRBD1; J: TRBJ1-4; DNA: TGTGCCACCAGCAGAGATCGACAGGGGGGTGAAAAACTGTTTTTT; CDR3: CATSRDRQGGEKLFF
size: NA; V: TRBV9; D: NA; J: TRBJ1-2; DNA: TGTGCCAGCAGCGTAGCTACGACAGTTAACTATGGCTACACCTTC; CDR3: CASSVATTVNYGYTF
size: NA; V: TRBV7-2; D: TRBD1; J: TRBJ1-2; DNA: TGTGCCAGCAGCCCCCGGGACAGTAGGTGGGGATACACCTTC; CDR3: CASSPRDSRWGYTF
size: NA; V: TRBV27; D: NA; J: TRBJ2-1; DNA: TGTGCCAGCAGTTCTCCCCCCTGGCGGGACGCTGGCAATGAGCAGTTCTTC; CDR3: CASSSPPWRDAGNEQFF
size: NA; V: TRBV6-5; D: TRBD1; J: TRBJ2-7; DNA: TGTGCCAGCAGAGATACAGGGGGAGCCTACGAGCAGTACTTC; CDR3: CASRDTGGAYEQYF
size: NA; V: TRBV19; D: NA; J: TRBJ1-5; DNA: TGTGCCAGTAGTATAGATCGGGGAACTCAGCCCCAGCATTTT; CDR3: CASSIDRGTQPQHF
size: NA; V: TRBV9; D: NA; J: TRBJ2-3; DNA: TGTGCCAGCAGCGTAGAGGGCAGGGGAGCGGATACGCAGTATTTT; CDR3: CASSVEGRGADTQYF
size: once; V: TRBV18; D: NA; J: TRBJ2-6; DNA: TGTGCCAGCTCACCAAAGAGAGAGGCTGGGGCCAACGGCCTGACTTTC; CDR3: CASSPKREAGANGLTF
size: NA; V: TRBV5-1; D: NA; J: TRBJ1-1; DNA: TGCGCCAGCAGCTTGTGGGTGGAAGGTTCAGGGGCTTTCTTT; CDR3: CASSLWVEGSGAFF
size: NA; V: TRBV9; D: TRBD1; J: TRBJ1-4; DNA: TGTGCCAGCAGCCCCGGGACAGGACCTTCAACTAATGAAAAACTGTTTTTT; CDR3: CASSPGTGPSTNEKLFF
size: NA; V: TRBV7-9; D: TRBD1; J: TRBJ1-2; DNA: TGTGCCAGCAGCACAGGACAGGTCCCATCTTATGGCTACACCTTC; CDR3: CASSTGQVPSYGYTF
size: NA; V: TRBV5-1; D: NA; J: TRBJ2-7; DNA: TGCGCCAGCAGCTTGGACGAGGACGAGCAGTACTTC; CDR3: CASSLDEDEQYF
size: NA; V: TRBV19; D: TRBD1; J: TRBJ2-7; DNA: TGTGCCAGTAGTATCAGGGACAGGGGGCGACTCTACGAGCAGTACTTC; CDR3: CASSIRDRGRLYEQYF
size: few; V: TRBV27; D: NA; J: TRBJ1-5; DNA: TGTGCCAGCAGTTCCGGGGACAATCCTCAGCCCCAGCATTTT; CDR3: CASSSGDNPQPQHF
size: NA; V: TRBV11-2; D: NA; J: TRBJ2-1; DNA: TGTGCCAGCAGCTTCCGTCATGAGCAGTTCTTC; CDR3: CASSFRHEQFF
size: NA; V: TRBV2; D: NA; J: TRBJ2-3; DNA: TGTGCCAGCAGTGGCCTGGGGACACGCACAGATACGCAGTATTTT; CDR3: CASSGLGTRTDTQYF
size: once; V: TRBV19; D: TRBD1; J: TRBJ1-1; DNA: TGTGCCAGTAGTATCGCCAGGGGGCTAACGGGGAACACTGAAGCTTTCTTT; CDR3: CASSIARGLTGNTEAFF
size: NA; V: TRBV5-1; D: TRBD1; J: TRBJ2-1; DNA: TGCGCCAGCAGCTTGCGTCGGACAGGGACGGATGAGCAGTTCTTC; CDR3: CASSLRRTGTDEQFF
size: NA; V: TRBV7-8; D: NA; J: TRBJ2-1; DNA: TGTGCCAGCAGCTTAGCAGGGGGACGGAATGAGCAGTTCTTC; CDR3: CASSLAGGRNEQFF
size: NA; V: TRBV18; D: NA; J: TRBJ2-7; DNA: TGTGCCAGCTCACCATCCAGGGGGGACGAGCAGTACTTC; CDR3: CASSPSRGDEQYF
size: few; V: TRBV4-2; D: TRBD2; J: TRBJ2-1; DNA: TGTGCCAGCAGCCAAGAGGCTAGCGGGGCGGTAAATGAGCAGTTCTTC; CDR3: CASSQEASGAVNEQFF
size: NA; V: TRBV6-1; D: NA; J: TRBJ1-6; DNA: TGTGCCAGCAGTGAAGCGCTCAAGAGCTCCTATAATTCACCCCTCCACTTT; CDR3: CASSEALKSSYNSPLHF
size: NA; V: TRBV28; D: TRBD2; J: TRBJ2-3; DNA: TGTGCCAGCAGTTGGGCGGGAGGCAACACAGATACGCAGTATTTT; CDR3: CASSWAGGNTDTQYF